This TCR beta chain was captured in a study of blood T cells in healthy people across ages. A second PCR, run for roughly 7 to 11 cycles, used a sample-barcoded 5' primer plus a J-beta primer mix. MiXCR, run by TCRdb on the 5' RACE reads, gives a single entry per CDR3 protein. The sample holds around 670,000 distinct CDR3 sequences; around 31% are singletons and the top ten take more than 15%. This CDR3 has 14 residues. V lost 3 bases to trimming and J lost 2 bases, with 8 bases between them. Germline values: CDR1 SGHTA, CDR2 FQGNSA. What was sequenced was blood. This receptor was obtained from a woman of 80 years or more in good health. The V and J genes are TRBV7-2 and TRBJ1-5; D call uncertain. The DNA for the CDR3 is TGTGCCAGCAGCTTTACGGAGGGCAATCAGCCCCAGCATTTT. Protein: CASSFTEGNQPQHF.